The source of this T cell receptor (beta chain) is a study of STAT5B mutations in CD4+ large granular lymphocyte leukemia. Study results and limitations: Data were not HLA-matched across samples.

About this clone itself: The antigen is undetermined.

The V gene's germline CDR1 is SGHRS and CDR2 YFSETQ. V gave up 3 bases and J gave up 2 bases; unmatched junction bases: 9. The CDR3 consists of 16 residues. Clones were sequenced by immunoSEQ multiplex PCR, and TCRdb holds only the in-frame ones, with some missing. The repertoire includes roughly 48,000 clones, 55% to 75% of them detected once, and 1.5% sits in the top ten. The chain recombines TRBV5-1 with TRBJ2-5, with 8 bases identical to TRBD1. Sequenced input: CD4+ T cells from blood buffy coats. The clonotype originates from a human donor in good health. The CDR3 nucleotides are TGCGCCAGCAGCTCGGGCGGACAGGGTGGACAAGAGACCCAGTACTTC. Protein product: CASSSGGQGGQETQYF.